The rows below give T cell receptor beta chains drawn from one sample of a study of Graves' ophthalmopathy and Graves' hyperthyroidism. TCRdb itself ran the multiplex PCR reads through MiXCR, one entry per CDR3 protein. The repertoire holds some 750,000 distinct CDR3 sequences, with 35% to 50% as singletons. Specimen: peripheral blood. The source of these receptors is an adult man with Graves' ophthalmopathy. Each CDR3 is given with its conserved first and last residue. Fields, in order: clone size, V gene, D gene, J gene, CDR3 length, CDR3 protein, CDR3 DNA. The D gene is left open where the match is weak. Clone size appears in some rows only: once, few, many, or a class for an expanded clone.

.	TRBV20-1	.	TRBJ2-7	15	CSARTPGLRDHEQYF	TGCAGTGCTAGAACTCCGGGCCTCAGGGACCACGAGCAGTACTTC
.	TRBV29-1	.	TRBJ1-6	13	CSKEGLANSPLHF	TGCAGCAAAGAGGGACTGGCTAATTCACCCCTCCACTTT
many	TRBV24-1	.	TRBJ1-4	13	CATSGLSNEKLFF	TGTGCCACCAGTGGTCTCAGCAATGAAAAACTGTTTTTT
once	TRBV7-2	TRBD1	TRBJ1-2	17	CASSLGGGQGFNYGYTF	TGTGCCAGCAGCTTAGGGGGGGGACAGGGCTTTAACTATGGCTACACCTTC
.	TRBV15	.	TRBJ2-6	16	CATSRGGASGANVLTF	TGTGCCACCAGCAGAGGGGGGGCCTCTGGGGCCAACGTCCTGACTTTC
few	TRBV25-1	.	TRBJ1-1	16	CASSLRGGAANTEAFF	TGTGCCAGCAGTCTACGGGGGGGCGCTGCAAACACTGAAGCTTTCTTT
many	TRBV7-9	.	TRBJ1-4	16	CASSLFGQTTNEKLFF	TGTGCCAGCAGCTTATTTGGACAGACCACTAATGAAAAACTGTTTTTT
.	TRBV4-1	TRBD1	TRBJ1-2	16	CASSQVGRGHGYGYTF	TGCGCCAGCAGCCAAGTAGGCAGGGGGCACGGCTATGGCTACACCTTC
.	TRBV29-1	.	TRBJ2-7	14	CSVAPRDLTYEQYF	TGCAGCGTGGCCCCCCGGGACCTTACCTACGAGCAGTACTTC
many	TRBV7-9	TRBD1	TRBJ2-5	15	CASSPRTGVGETQYF	TGTGCCAGCAGCCCTCGGACAGGGGTCGGAGAGACCCAGTACTTC
few	TRBV6-5	.	TRBJ1-2	13	CASSLTGPYGYTF	TGTGCCAGCAGTTTAACAGGGCCCTATGGCTACACCTTC
.	TRBV15	TRBD1	TRBJ1-2	18	CATSSPWDREYRVMGYTF	TGTGCCACCAGCAGCCCATGGGACAGGGAATATCGGGTGATGGGCTACACCTTC
few	TRBV7-8	.	TRBJ1-4	15	CASSLQDSANEKLFF	TGTGCCAGCAGCTTACAGGACAGTGCTAATGAAAAACTGTTTTTT
few	TRBV10-3	.	TRBJ1-2	11	CATLEAYGYTF	TGTGCCACCCTCGAGGCCTATGGCTACACCTTC
many	TRBV7-9	.	TRBJ1-2	13	CASSQMGVYGYTF	TGTGCCAGCAGCCAAATGGGGGTCTATGGCTACACCTTC
few	TRBV6-1	.	TRBJ2-7	12	CASSPNFDEQYF	TGTGCCAGCAGCCCCAACTTTGACGAGCAGTACTTC
.	TRBV20-1	TRBD2	TRBJ2-5	13	CSPESAGAETQYF	TGCAGCCCGGAGTCGGCGGGAGCGGAGACCCAGTACTTC
.	TRBV7-8	TRBD2	TRBJ2-5	15	CASSPAAGVEETQYF	TGTGCCAGCAGCCCCGCCGCGGGGGTAGAGGAGACCCAGTACTTC
.	TRBV28	TRBD1	TRBJ2-7	15	CASRTGTGGGYEQYF	TGTGCCAGCAGGACCGGGACAGGGGGCGGGTACGAGCAGTACTTC
.	TRBV4-3	TRBD1	TRBJ1-2	15	CASSQDFETGGGYTF	TGCGCCAGCAGCCAAGATTTTGAGACAGGGGGAGGCTACACCTTC
few	TRBV10-3	.	TRBJ1-2	14	CASSYQTENYGYTF	TGTGCCAGCAGTTACCAGACAGAGAACTATGGCTACACCTTC
.	TRBV7-2	.	TRBJ2-6	16	CASSGLGDTGANVLTF	TGTGCCAGTAGTGGCCTAGGAGACACCGGGGCCAACGTCCTGACTTTC
many	TRBV29-1	.	TRBJ2-7	14	CSVTDDKLVYEQYF	TGCAGCGTAACGGACGACAAATTAGTCTACGAGCAGTACTTC
once	TRBV6-4	.	TRBJ1-5	16	CASSYVGSSDNQPQHF	TGTGCCAGCAGTTACGTGGGATCGAGTGACAATCAGCCCCAGCATTTT
many	TRBV11-3	.	TRBJ2-5	13	CASSLHYQETQYF	TGTGCCAGCAGCCTTCATTATCAAGAGACCCAGTACTTC
.	TRBV7-9	.	TRBJ2-7	13	CASSLSWAYEQYF	TGTGCCAGCAGCTTAAGTTGGGCCTACGAGCAGTACTTC
.	TRBV25-1	.	TRBJ1-1	13	CATGQRGYTEAFF	TGTGCCACAGGACAGCGAGGGTACACTGAAGCTTTCTTT
few	TRBV7-9	TRBD2	TRBJ2-7	15	CASSSLAGETWEQYF	TGTGCCAGCAGCTCCCTAGCGGGAGAGACGTGGGAGCAGTACTTC
many	TRBV2	.	TRBJ2-7	12	CASSVGVYEQYF	TGTGCCAGCAGTGTAGGGGTCTACGAGCAGTACTTC
.	TRBV24-1	TRBD1	TRBJ1-5	14	CASSQRQGEQPQHF	TGTGCCAGCAGCCAACGACAGGGAGAGCAGCCCCAGCATTTT
.	TRBV7-8	TRBD2	TRBJ2-7	20	CASSCLKRGLAGGNSYEQYF	TGTGCCAGCAGCTGCCTAAAGAGGGGGCTAGCGGGGGGCAACTCCTACGAGCAGTACTTC
many	TRBV7-9	.	TRBJ2-5	11	CASSDQETQYF	TGTGCCAGCAGCGATCAAGAGACCCAGTACTTC
many	TRBV29-1	TRBD2	TRBJ2-5	17	CSVKRHRLAGAQETQYF	TGCAGCGTTAAGCGGCATCGACTAGCGGGAGCCCAAGAGACCCAGTACTTC
.	TRBV5-6	.	TRBJ1-2	18	CASTHTVLQAEGWYGYTF	TGTGCCAGCACCCACACCGTATTACAGGCGGAAGGATGGTATGGCTACACCTTC
few	TRBV9	.	TRBJ2-5	16	CASSQEGARFQETQYF	TGTGCCAGCAGCCAAGAAGGGGCGCGGTTCCAAGAGACCCAGTACTTC
.	TRBV6-5	.	TRBJ2-5	14	CASSLTDGGETQYF	TGTGCCAGCAGTCTCACGGACGGGGGAGAGACCCAGTACTTC
.	TRBV10-3	.	TRBJ2-2	14	CAISDSGNGGELFF	TGTGCCATCAGTGACTCAGGGAACGGCGGGGAGCTGTTTTTT
.	TRBV7-9	.	TRBJ1-1	14	CASSTRVWSTEAFF	TGTGCCAGCAGCACCAGGGTATGGAGCACTGAAGCTTTCTTT
.	TRBV20-1	.	TRBJ2-5	15	CSAQTIRGAVQPQYF	TGCAGTGCTCAGACGATCCGAGGGGCCGTTCAGCCCCAGTACTTC
.	TRBV25-1	TRBD1	TRBJ2-2	16	CASSSATGGNTGELFF	TGTGCCAGCAGCTCTGCTACAGGGGGAAACACCGGGGAGCTGTTTTTT
.	TRBV25-1	TRBD1	TRBJ2-7	17	CASSLVGGQGVPYEQYF	TGTGCCAGCAGCTTAGTGGGCGGGCAGGGGGTTCCCTACGAGCAGTACTTC
.	TRBV5-1	TRBD1	TRBJ2-7	11	CAMDRVGEQYF	TGCGCCATGGACAGGGTCGGCGAGCAGTACTTC
many	TRBV2	.	TRBJ1-6	12	CASSGTLSPLHF	TGTGCCAGCAGTGGAACCCTTTCACCCCTCCACTTT
.	TRBV14	TRBD2	TRBJ2-7	14	CASSPSGTTYEQYF	TGCGCCAGCAGCCCTAGCGGGACGACTTACGAGCAGTACTTC
few	TRBV20-1	.	TRBJ1-1	14	CSARGGGSITEAFF	TGCAGTGCTAGAGGTGGGGGGTCCATCACTGAAGCTTTCTTT
.	TRBV12-3/TRBV12-4	.	TRBJ1-1	14	CASSPVAMNTEAFF	TGTGCCAGCAGCCCCGTTGCCATGAACACTGAAGCTTTCTTT
once	TRBV7-9	TRBD2	TRBJ2-5	16	CASSRVRGVGRETQYF	TGTGCCAGCAGCCGAGTCCGGGGGGTGGGGCGAGAGACCCAGTACTTC
.	TRBV2	TRBD1	TRBJ2-5	15	CATGQGPPKQETQYF	TGTGCCACCGGACAGGGCCCTCCCAAACAAGAGACCCAGTACTTC
.	TRBV24-1	TRBD1	TRBJ2-2	17	CATSDLGTGKDNGELFF	TGTGCCACCAGTGACCTCGGGACAGGGAAAGATAACGGGGAGCTGTTTTTT
.	TRBV19	TRBD1	TRBJ1-2	13	CGSNRDRAYGYTF	TGTGGCAGTAATAGGGACAGGGCGTATGGTTACACCTTC
.	TRBV7-3	.	TRBJ2-5	15	CASSLGQGGPETQYF	TGTGCCAGCAGTTTAGGGCAGGGGGGGCCAGAGACCCAGTACTTC
few	TRBV3-1	.	TRBJ2-7	14	CASSQAQSFGEQYF	TGTGCCAGCAGCCAAGCACAGAGTTTTGGCGAGCAGTACTTC
.	TRBV7-9	.	TRBJ2-3	12	CASSMRSDTQYF	TGTGCCAGCAGCATGAGATCAGATACGCAGTATTTT
.	TRBV29-1	.	TRBJ1-3	14	CSGGAAGPGNTIYF	TGCAGCGGGGGGGCAGCGGGGCCTGGAAACACCATATATTTT